What follows are 22 T cell receptor beta chains derived from one specimen sequenced in a study of T cells after yellow fever vaccination. From the 5' RACE reads, TCRdb called clonotypes with MiXCR, one entry per CDR3 protein. The sample lists about 150,000 distinct CDR3 sequences, about 6.9% occurring once. Sequences were derived from CD4+ T cells sorted from PBMCs, sampled 10 days after the yellow fever booster vaccination. Source of these receptors: a young man who received the YFV17D yellow fever vaccine.

The chain carries TRBV20-1 and TRBJ2-5; 7 bases are a match to TRBD2. The CDR3 is 12 residues long. CDR1 and CDR2 from the germline V gene are DFQATT and SNEGSKA (reference sequence). V dropped 5 bases and J dropped 4; count of bases not matched to a gene: 4. CDR3: CSAGRESETQYF. The CDR3 coding sequence is TGCAGTGCTGGGCGGGAGTCAGAGACCCAGTACTTC.

This clonotype was detected ten times or more. V gene TRBV5-1 combines with J gene TRBJ2-2; D is perhaps TRBD2 (5 bases). V lost 1 base, J lost 7 bases, and 14 bases lay in between. The length of the CDR3 is 15 residues. Germline values: CDR1 SGHRS, CDR2 YFSETQ. The CDR3 bases are TGCGCCAGCAGCTTGACTAGGGCGGCGGACGGGGAGCTGTTTTTT. Translating it yields CASSLTRAADGELFF.

In this sample, this clonotype turned up many times. This rearrangement joins TRBV20-1 to TRBJ2-7, with TRBD2 identical over 8 bases. This CDR3 is built from 14 residues. Germline lookup yields CDR1 DFQATT and CDR2 SNEGSKA (reference sequence). The ends lost 3 bases at V and 2 bases at J; junction bases unmatched: 6. CDR3 protein: CSASVREGPYEQYF. Written as DNA, the CDR3 is TGCAGTGCTAGTGTACGGGAGGGCCCCTACGAGCAGTACTTC.

This clonotype was seen many times. This chain connects TRBV27 to TRBJ2-7; 14 bases align to TRBD2. V lost 4 bases to trimming and J lost 2 bases; unmatched junction nucleotides: 7. The CDR3 loop spans 17 amino acids. Germline CDR1 is MNHEY and CDR2 is SMNVEV (reference sequence). The CDR3: CASSYRLAGGPTYEQYF. The DNA of the CDR3 is TGTGCCAGCAGTTACAGACTAGCGGGAGGGCCGACCTACGAGCAGTACTTC.

Ten or more counts support this clonotype. The gene calls are TRBV20-1 and TRBJ2-2, with D unclear. This CDR3 has 12 residues. V lost 5 bases and J 5 bases, leaving 9 bases between the germline ends. Germline CDR1 is DFQATT and CDR2 is SNEGSKA (reference sequence). DNA for the CDR3: TGCAGTGCTCCTGGGCAGACCGGGGAGCTGTTTTTT. As protein: CSAPGQTGELFF.

This clonotype showed up many times. The V call is TRBV2, the J call TRBJ2-5, with D tentatively TRBD2 (6 bases). Germline CDR1 and CDR2: SNHLY and FYNNEI. The V end was cut by 4 bases, the J end by 4 bases, with 13 bases between. The CDR3 has 14 amino acids. The CDR3 DNA sequence: TGTGCCAGCAGTGTGGGTCTAGCGATAGAGACCCAGTACTTC. This encodes CASSVGLAIETQYF.

The table lists this clonotype with many counts. The J gene is TRBJ1-1, the V gene TRBV10-2; D is ambiguous. V gave up 2 bases and J gave up 0 bases, with 4 bases separating them. CDR3 length equals 13 residues. CDR1 and CDR2 (germline): WSHSY, SAAADI. DNA for the CDR3: TGCGCCAGCAGTGAGAAGGTGAACACTGAAGCTTTCTTT. This gives the protein CASSEKVNTEAFF.

This clonotype showed up many times. The V call is TRBV19, the J call TRBJ2-2, with D tentatively TRBD1 (5 bases). V was cut by 5 bases and J by 2 bases, with 12 bases left in between. The CDR3 is 15 amino acids. The germline V gene encodes CDR1 LNHDA and CDR2 SQIVND (reference sequence). CDR3 in amino acids: CASSSGQANTGELFF. In DNA, the CDR3 is TGTGCCAGTAGTTCAGGGCAGGCCAACACCGGGGAGCTGTTTTTT.

The sample holds many counts of this clonotype. This rearrangement joins TRBV11-2 to TRBJ1-3; D remains ambiguous. Trimming shortened V by 5 bases and J by 1 base, and 6 bases separated the two germline ends. The CDR3 is 13 amino acids. Germline loops: CDR1 SGHAT, CDR2 FQNNGV. In DNA, the CDR3 is TGTGCCAGCAGCACTCAATCTGGAAACACCATATATTTT. It specifies CASSTQSGNTIYF.

This clonotype came up many times. The chain uses TRBV12-3 or TRBV12-4 and TRBJ2-7; 11 bases map to TRBD1. The length of the CDR3 is 15 residues. V shed 1 base and J 6 bases; nucleotides not matched to a gene: 5. The CDR3 reads CASSLVGTGGLEQYF. CDR3 DNA: TGTGCCAGCAGTTTAGTGGGGACAGGGGGTCTCGAGCAGTACTTC.

In this sample, this clonotype turned up many times. The chain links TRBV5-1 to TRBJ1-5; 9 positions match TRBD1. Germline CDR1 reads SGHRS; CDR2 reads YFSETQ. J lost 7 bases, V lost 0 bases, and 5 bases had no gene match. This CDR3 contains 15 residues. In DNA form, the CDR3 reads TGCGCCAGCAGCTTGGGGACAGGGGTTCCGCAGCCCCAGCATTTT. Translation: CASSLGTGVPQPQHF.

This clonotype was recorded many times. DNA of the CDR3: TGTGCCAGCAGCCAGGGCTGGGACAGCAACTACGAGCAGTACTTC. This gives the protein CASSQGWDSNYEQYF. V usage is TRBV7-2 and J usage is TRBJ2-7; 7 bases map to TRBD1. CDR3 length equals 15 residues. In germline, CDR1 is SGHTA, CDR2 FQGNSA. Losses at the gene ends were 5 bases for V and 3 bases for J; bases not matched to a gene: 10. The complete variable domain, with remaining parts taken from reference TRBV7-2 and TRBJ2-7, reads GAGVSQSPSNKVTEKGKDVELRCDPISGHTALYWYRQSLGQGLEFLIYFQGNSAPDKSGLPSDRFSAERTGGSVSTLTIQRTQQEDSAVYLCASSQGWDSNYEQYFGPGTRLTVT.

In its sample, this clonotype was seen many times. The chain is built from TRBV3-1 and TRBJ2-1, with D perhaps assigned TRBD1 or TRBD2 (5 bases each). V was trimmed by 1 base and J by 4 bases, leaving 17 bases between them. The germline gives CDR1 LGHDT, CDR2 YNNKEL (reference sequence). This CDR3 has 17 amino acids. The CDR3 sequence: CASSQAMGRLGYNEQFF. CDR3 sequence (DNA): TGTGCCAGCAGCCAAGCGATGGGACGGTTGGGATACAATGAGCAGTTCTTC.

This clonotype has at least ten counts. J is TRBJ2-7 and V is TRBV20-1, with TRBD2 matching over 8 bases. In germline, CDR1 is DFQATT, CDR2 SNEGSKA (reference sequence). V lost 2 bases, J lost 3 bases, and 3 bases stayed unmatched. The CDR3 has 13 amino acids. CDR3 in amino acids: CSARTGGVYEQYF. CDR3 DNA sequence: TGCAGTGCTAGAACCGGGGGGGTCTACGAGCAGTACTTC.

The sample holds many counts of this clonotype. The chain carries TRBV4-2 and TRBJ2-1, with 10 bases lining up with TRBD2. The CDR3 length is 18 residues. V shed 1 base and J 1 base; nucleotides not matched to a gene: 7. CDR1 is LGHNA and CDR2 is YNFKEQ in the germline V gene. This CDR3 reads CASSQVAGGFVSYNEQFF. The CDR3 nucleotides read TGTGCCAGCAGCCAAGTAGCGGGAGGTTTCGTGTCCTACAATGAGCAGTTCTTC.

Ten or more counts support this clonotype. The chain uses TRBV10-3 and TRBJ2-1; 8 bases match TRBD2. The V gene's germline CDR1 is ENHRY and CDR2 SYGVKD. J was trimmed by 5 bases and V by 8 bases; bases with no gene match: 8. This CDR3 is built from 14 residues. CDR3 sequence: CAIAQRETNNEQFF. The CDR3 coding sequence is TGTGCCATCGCCCAGCGGGAGACGAACAATGAGCAGTTCTTC.

This sequence joins TRBV20-1 and TRBJ1-1; D is possibly TRBD1 (5 bases). The length of the CDR3 is 12 residues. Germline CDR1 DFQATT, CDR2 SNEGSKA (reference sequence). V was clipped by 4 bases and J by 2 bases, with 8 bases between them. The CDR3 spells CSANTGNTEAFF. In DNA, the CDR3 is TGCAGTGCTAATACAGGAAACACTGAAGCTTTCTTT.

This clonotype showed up many times. The chain carries TRBV7-2 and TRBJ2-7; 8 nucleotides agree with TRBD2. V lost 1 base, J lost 4 bases, and 12 bases stayed unmatched. From germline, CDR1 is SGHTA and CDR2 FQGNSA. The CDR3 consists of 17 residues. CDR3 residues: CASSLVLVAGGKYEQYF. CDR3 nucleotides: TGTGCCAGCAGCTTAGTCTTGGTTGCGGGAGGAAAATACGAGCAGTACTTC.

This clonotype was detected only a few times. V gene TRBV6-1 combines with J gene TRBJ2-7; TRBD1 matches 8 bases. CDR3 size: 14 residues. Germline V lookup: CDR1 MNHNS, CDR2 SASEGT. V shed 6 bases, J shed 3 bases, and the junction held 7 bases outside the gene matches. The DNA of the CDR3 is TGTGCCAGCAGACCTCAGGGGGCAGTCTACGAGCAGTACTTC. The encoded protein is CASRPQGAVYEQYF.

Only a few counts were recorded for this clonotype. CDR3: CASSPVASNTEAFF. The CDR3 nucleotides are TGTGCCAGCAGTCCTGTCGCCAGTAACACTGAAGCTTTCTTT. The chain is built from TRBV5-4 and TRBJ1-1; no reliable D call. Deletions cut 5 bases from V and 2 bases from J, with 13 bases between. The CDR3 contains 14 residues. Germline V gene data show CDR1 as SGHNT and CDR2 as YYREEE (reference sequence).

This clonotype was recorded at least ten times. The rearrangement links TRBV7-2 to TRBJ2-7; the D gene is possibly TRBD1 (6 bases). The length of the CDR3 is 14 residues. The germline V gene has CDR1 SGHTA and CDR2 FQGNSA. V lost 6 bases and J 5 bases, leaving 17 bases between the germline ends. The CDR3 nucleotides are TGTGCCAGCAGTCTTTTGGGGGCGGTAAACGAGCAGTACTTC. Residues: CASSLLGAVNEQYF.

This clonotype was seen once. This sequence joins TRBV6-5 and TRBJ1-3; D is uncertain. The germline CDR1 and CDR2 sequences are MNHEY and SVGAGI. Trimming shortened V by 2 bases and J by 0 bases, and 20 bases separated the two germline ends. The CDR3 runs 19 residues. In DNA, the CDR3 is TGTGCCAGCAGTTACGAGCGATTGACGGAACTAAGCTCTGGAAACACCATATATTTT. It encodes CASSYERLTELSSGNTIYF.